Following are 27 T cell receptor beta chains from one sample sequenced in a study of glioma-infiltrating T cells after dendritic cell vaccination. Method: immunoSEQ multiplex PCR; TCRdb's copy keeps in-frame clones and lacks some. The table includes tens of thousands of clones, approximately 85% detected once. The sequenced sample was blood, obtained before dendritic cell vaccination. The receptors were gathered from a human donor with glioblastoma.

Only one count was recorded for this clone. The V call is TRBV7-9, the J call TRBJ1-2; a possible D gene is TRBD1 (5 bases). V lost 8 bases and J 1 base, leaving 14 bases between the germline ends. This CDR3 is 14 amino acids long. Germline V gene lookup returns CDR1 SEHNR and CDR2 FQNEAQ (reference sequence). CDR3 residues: CASLKGFFNYGYTF. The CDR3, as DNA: TGTGCCAGCCTCAAGGGGTTTTTTAACTATGGCTACACCTTC. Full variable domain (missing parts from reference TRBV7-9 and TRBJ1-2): DTGVSQNPRHKITKRGQNVTFRCDPISEHNRLYWYRQTLGQGPEFLTYFQNEAQLEKSRLLSDRFSAERPKGSFSTLEIQRTEQGDSAMYLCASLKGFFNYGYTFGSGTRLTVV.

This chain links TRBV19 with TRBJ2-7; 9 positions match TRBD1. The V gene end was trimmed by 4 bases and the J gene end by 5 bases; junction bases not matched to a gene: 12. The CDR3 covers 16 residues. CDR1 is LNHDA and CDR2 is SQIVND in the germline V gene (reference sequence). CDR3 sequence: CASSRTGGRPFHEQYF. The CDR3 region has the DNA TGTGCCAGTAGTAGAACAGGGGGCCGCCCCTTCCACGAGCAGTACTTC.

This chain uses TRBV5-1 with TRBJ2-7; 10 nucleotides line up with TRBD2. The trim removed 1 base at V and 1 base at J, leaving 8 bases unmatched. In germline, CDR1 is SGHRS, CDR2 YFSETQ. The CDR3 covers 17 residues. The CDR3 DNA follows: TGCGCCAGCAGCTTGAGTATCGGACTAGCGGTTTCCTACGAGCAGTACTTC. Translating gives CASSLSIGLAVSYEQYF.

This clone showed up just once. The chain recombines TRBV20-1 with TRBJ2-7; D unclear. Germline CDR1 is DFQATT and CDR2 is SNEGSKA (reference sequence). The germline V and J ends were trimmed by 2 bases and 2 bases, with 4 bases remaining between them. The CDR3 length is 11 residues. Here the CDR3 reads CSARQTYEQYF. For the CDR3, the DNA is TGCAGTGCTAGACAAACCTACGAGCAGTACTTC.

The CDR3 nucleotides are TGTGCCAGCAGCGGTATCCAGGGGGGCGAGCAGTACTTC. Amino acid sequence: CASSGIQGGEQYF. This chain connects TRBV7-9 to TRBJ2-7; tentatively, D is TRBD1 (7 bases). Germline V gene sequence: CDR1 SEHNR, CDR2 FQNEAQ (reference sequence). The V gene lost 5 bases and the J gene lost 6 bases, with 14 bases spanning the gap. This CDR3 is built from 13 residues.

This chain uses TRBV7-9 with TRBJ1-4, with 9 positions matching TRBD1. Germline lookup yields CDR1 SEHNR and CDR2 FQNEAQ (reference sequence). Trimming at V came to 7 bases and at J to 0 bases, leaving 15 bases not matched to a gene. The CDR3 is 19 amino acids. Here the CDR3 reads CASTKTRDRVEATNEKLFF. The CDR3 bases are TGTGCCAGCACCAAGACCCGGGACAGGGTTGAGGCAACTAATGAAAAACTGTTTTTT.

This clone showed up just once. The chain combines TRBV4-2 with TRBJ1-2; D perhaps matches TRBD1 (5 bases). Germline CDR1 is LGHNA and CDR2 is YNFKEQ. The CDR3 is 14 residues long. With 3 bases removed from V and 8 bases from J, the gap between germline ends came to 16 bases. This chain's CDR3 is CASSQIDSIQGYTF. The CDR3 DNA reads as TGTGCCAGCAGCCAGATTGACAGTATTCAAGGCTACACCTTC.

The DNA of the CDR3 is TGCGCCAGCAGTGTTGAAGGACTAGCGGGAGGTAGGCAGACCCAGTACTTC. Translation: CASSVEGLAGGRQTQYF. V is TRBV10-2 and J is TRBJ2-5; 14 bases line up with TRBD2. Trimming took 4 bases from V and 6 from J; bases not matched to a gene: 10. The CDR3 has 17 amino acids. Per germline, CDR1 WSHSY and CDR2 SAAADI.

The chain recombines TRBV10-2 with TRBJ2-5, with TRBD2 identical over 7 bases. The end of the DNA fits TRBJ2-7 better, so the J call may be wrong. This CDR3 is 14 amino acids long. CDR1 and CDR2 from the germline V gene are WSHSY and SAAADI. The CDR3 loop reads CASQRAGASYEQYF. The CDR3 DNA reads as TGCGCCAGCCAGAGGGCGGGAGCCTCCTACGAGCAGTACTTC.

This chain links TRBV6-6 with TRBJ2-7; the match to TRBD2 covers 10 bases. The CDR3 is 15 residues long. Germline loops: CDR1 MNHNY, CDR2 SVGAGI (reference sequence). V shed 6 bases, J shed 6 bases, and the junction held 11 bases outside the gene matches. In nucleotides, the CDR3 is TGTGCCAGCAGCAAAAGTCTAGCGGGAGTGACCGAGCAGTACTTC. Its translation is CASSKSLAGVTEQYF.

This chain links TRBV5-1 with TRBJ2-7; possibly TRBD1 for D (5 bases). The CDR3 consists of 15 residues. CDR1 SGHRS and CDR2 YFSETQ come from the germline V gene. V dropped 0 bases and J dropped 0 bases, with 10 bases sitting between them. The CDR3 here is CASSLGTGSSYEQYF. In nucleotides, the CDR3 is TGCGCCAGCAGCTTGGGTACAGGTAGCTCCTACGAGCAGTACTTC.

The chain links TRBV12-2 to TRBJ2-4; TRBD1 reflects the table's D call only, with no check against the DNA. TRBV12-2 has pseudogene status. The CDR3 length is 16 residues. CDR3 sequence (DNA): TGTGCAAGTCGCTTAGGGACAGGGTTGACCAAAAACATTCAGTACTTC. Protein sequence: CASRLGTGLTKNIQYF.

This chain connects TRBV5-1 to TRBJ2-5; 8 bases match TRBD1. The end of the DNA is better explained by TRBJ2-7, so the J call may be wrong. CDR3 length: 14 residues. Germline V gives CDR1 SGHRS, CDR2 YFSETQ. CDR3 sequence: CASGLGTGGNEQYF. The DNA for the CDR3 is TGCGCCAGCGGCCTAGGGACAGGTGGGAACGAGCAGTACTTC.

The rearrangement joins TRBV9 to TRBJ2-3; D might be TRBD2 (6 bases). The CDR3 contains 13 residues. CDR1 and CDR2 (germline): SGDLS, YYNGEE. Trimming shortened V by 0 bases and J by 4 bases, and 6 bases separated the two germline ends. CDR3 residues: CASSVAGADTQYF. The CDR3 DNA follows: TGTGCCAGCAGCGTAGCGGGAGCAGATACGCAGTATTTT.

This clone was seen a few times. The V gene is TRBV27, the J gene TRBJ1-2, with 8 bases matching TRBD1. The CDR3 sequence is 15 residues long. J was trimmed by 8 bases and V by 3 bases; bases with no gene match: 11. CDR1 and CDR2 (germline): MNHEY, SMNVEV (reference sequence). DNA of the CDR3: TGTGCCAGCAGTTTCGGACAGACAGGGGCGCGGGGCTACACCTTC. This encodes CASSFGQTGARGYTF.

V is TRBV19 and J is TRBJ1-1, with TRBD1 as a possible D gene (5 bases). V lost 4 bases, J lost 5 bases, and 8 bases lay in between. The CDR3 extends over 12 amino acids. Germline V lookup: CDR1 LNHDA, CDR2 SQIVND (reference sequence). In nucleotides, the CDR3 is TGTGCCAGTAGTACAGGGTGGACTGAAGCTTTCTTT. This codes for CASSTGWTEAFF.

DNA for the CDR3: TGTGCCAGCAGTTACCCGCCAGGGGGCACAGATACGCAGTATTTT. Its translation is CASSYPPGGTDTQYF. The chain couples TRBV6-6 to TRBJ2-3, with a possible D match to TRBD1 (6 bases). CDR3 length equals 15 residues. V lost 2 bases, J lost 1 base, and 10 bases lay in between. The germline gives CDR1 MNHNY, CDR2 SVGAGI (reference sequence).

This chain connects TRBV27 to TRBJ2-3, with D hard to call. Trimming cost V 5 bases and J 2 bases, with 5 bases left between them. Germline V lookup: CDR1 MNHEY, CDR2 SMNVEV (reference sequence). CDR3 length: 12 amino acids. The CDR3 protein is CASSPTTDTQYF. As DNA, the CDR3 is TGTGCCAGCAGTCCTACCACAGATACGCAGTATTTT.

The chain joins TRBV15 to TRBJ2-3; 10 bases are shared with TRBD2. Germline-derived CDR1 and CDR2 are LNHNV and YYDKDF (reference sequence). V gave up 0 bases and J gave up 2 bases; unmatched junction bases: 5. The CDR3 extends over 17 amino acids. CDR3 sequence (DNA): TGTGCCACCAGCAGAGATATCCTAGCGGGGGACACAGATACGCAGTATTTT. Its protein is CATSRDILAGDTDTQYF.

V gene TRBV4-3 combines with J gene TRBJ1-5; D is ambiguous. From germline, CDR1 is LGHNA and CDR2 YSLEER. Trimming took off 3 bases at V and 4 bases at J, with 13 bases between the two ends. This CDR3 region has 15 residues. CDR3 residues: CASSHGSAGNQPQHF. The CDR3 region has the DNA TGCGCCAGCAGCCATGGGTCGGCGGGAAATCAGCCCCAGCATTTT.

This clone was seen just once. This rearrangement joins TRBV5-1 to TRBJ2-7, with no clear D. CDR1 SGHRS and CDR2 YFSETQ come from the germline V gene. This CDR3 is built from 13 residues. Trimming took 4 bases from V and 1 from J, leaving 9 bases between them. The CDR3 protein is CASSGLQSYEQYF. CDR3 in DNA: TGCGCCAGCAGCGGGCTTCAGTCCTACGAGCAGTACTTC.

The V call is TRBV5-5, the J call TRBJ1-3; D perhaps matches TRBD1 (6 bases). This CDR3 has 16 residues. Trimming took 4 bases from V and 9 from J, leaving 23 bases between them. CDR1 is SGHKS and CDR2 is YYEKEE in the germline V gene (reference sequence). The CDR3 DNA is TGTGCCAGCAGCCCTCGGACAGTACTCCTGGAAAGCACCATATATTTT. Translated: CASSPRTVLLESTIYF.

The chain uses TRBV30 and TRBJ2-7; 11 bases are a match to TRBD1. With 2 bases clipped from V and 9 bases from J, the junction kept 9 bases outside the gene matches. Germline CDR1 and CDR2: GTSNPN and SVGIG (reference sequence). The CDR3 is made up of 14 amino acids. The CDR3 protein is CAWSPSGQGVGQYF. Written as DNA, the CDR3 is TGTGCCTGGAGTCCTTCGGGACAGGGGGTTGGGCAGTACTTC.

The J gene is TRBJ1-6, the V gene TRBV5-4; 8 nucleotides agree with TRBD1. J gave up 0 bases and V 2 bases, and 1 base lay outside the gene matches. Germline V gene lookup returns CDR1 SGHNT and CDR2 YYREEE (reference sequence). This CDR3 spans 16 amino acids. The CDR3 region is CASSLQGGSYNSPLHF. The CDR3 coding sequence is TGTGCCAGCAGCTTACAGGGGGGCTCCTATAATTCACCCCTCCACTTT. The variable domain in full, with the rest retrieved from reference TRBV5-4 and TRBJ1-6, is ETGVTQSPTHLIKTRGQQVTLRCSSQSGHNTVSWYQQALGQGPQFIFQYYREEENGRGNFPPRFSGLQFPNYSSELNVNALELDDSALYLCASSLQGGSYNSPLHFGNGTRLTVT.

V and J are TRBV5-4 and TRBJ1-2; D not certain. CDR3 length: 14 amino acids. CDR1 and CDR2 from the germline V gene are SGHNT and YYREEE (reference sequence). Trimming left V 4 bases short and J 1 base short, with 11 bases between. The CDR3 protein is CASSPAGDNYGYTF. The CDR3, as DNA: TGTGCCAGCAGCCCCGCCGGGGATAACTATGGCTACACCTTC. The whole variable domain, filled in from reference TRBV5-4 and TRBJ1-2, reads ETGVTQSPTHLIKTRGQQVTLRCSSQSGHNTVSWYQQALGQGPQFIFQYYREEENGRGNFPPRFSGLQFPNYSSELNVNALELDDSALYLCASSPAGDNYGYTFGSGTRLTVV.

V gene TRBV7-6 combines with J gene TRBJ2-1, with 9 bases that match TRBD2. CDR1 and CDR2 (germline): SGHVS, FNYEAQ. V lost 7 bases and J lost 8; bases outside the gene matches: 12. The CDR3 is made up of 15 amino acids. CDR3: CASTPSGNPRDEQFF. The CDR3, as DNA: TGTGCCAGCACCCCTAGCGGGAACCCACGGGATGAGCAGTTCTTC. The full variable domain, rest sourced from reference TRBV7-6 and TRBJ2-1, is GAGVSQSPRYKVTKRGQDVALRCDPISGHVSLYWYRQALGQGPEFLTYFNYEAQQDKSGLPNDRFSAERPEGSISTLTIQRTEQRDSAMYRCASTPSGNPRDEQFFGPGTRLTVL.

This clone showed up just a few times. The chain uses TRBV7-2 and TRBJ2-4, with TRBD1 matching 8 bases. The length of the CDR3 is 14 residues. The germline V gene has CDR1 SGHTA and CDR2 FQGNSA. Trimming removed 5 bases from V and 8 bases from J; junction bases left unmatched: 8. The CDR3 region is CASSPDRGMDIQYF. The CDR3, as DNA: TGTGCCAGCAGCCCCGACAGGGGAATGGACATTCAGTACTTC.